These T cell receptor beta chains were read from a single sample in a study of blood T cell repertoires in COVID-19. The repertoire was sequenced with immunoSEQ multiplex PCR; TCRdb's copy has only in-frame clones and lacks some. In the table there are 25,000 to 30,000 clones, 60% to 80% of which are singletons. Material for sequencing was peripheral blood. The receptor source for this set is a boy aged 2 to 10 with active or convalescent COVID-19. Both conserved end residues are part of each CDR3. The D gene is left open where the match is weak. Clone size is shown for a subset of rows, as once, few, many or a class of expanded clone.

>TRBV13|.|TRBD1|TRBJ1-1
CASSLGGRRGGMNTEAFF
TGTGCCAGCAGCTTAGGTGGAAGGCGAGGGGGCATGAACACTGAAGCTTTCTTT
>TRBV10-3|.|.|TRBJ2-7
CAISESPGYYEQYF
TGTGCCATCAGTGAGTCGCCGGGGTACTACGAGCAGTACTTC
>TRBV20-1|once|.|TRBJ1-2
CSASNYGYTF
TGCAGTGCCTCGAACTATGGCTACACCTTC
>TRBV4-1|.|TRBD2|TRBJ2-7
CASSQLAGGFGEQYF
TGCGCCAGCAGCCAACTAGCGGGAGGGTTCGGTGAGCAGTACTTC
>TRBV11-2|few|.|TRBJ1-1
CASSLDRVASTEAFF
TGTGCCAGCAGCTTAGACAGGGTCGCCTCCACTGAAGCTTTCTTT
>TRBV16|few|TRBD1|TRBJ1-2
CASSRGTGNGYTF
TGTGCCAGCAGCCGAGGGACAGGGAATGGCTACACCTTC
>TRBV19|.|TRBD1|TRBJ2-7
CASRDGQGSSYEQYF
TGTGCCAGTAGGGACGGACAGGGGAGTAGCTACGAGCAGTACTTC
>TRBV6-5|.|TRBD2|TRBJ2-7
CASKASGHYEQYF
TGTGCCAGCAAAGCTAGCGGCCACTACGAGCAGTACTTC
>TRBV27|.|TRBD2|TRBJ2-1
CASRGEGLGDNEQFF
TGTGCCAGCAGAGGGGAAGGACTAGGCGACAATGAGCAGTTCTTC
>TRBV4-1|.|.|TRBJ1-1
CASSQDQGTRAQAFF
TGCGCCAGCAGCCAAGATCAGGGCACCCGGGCTCAAGCTTTCTTT
>TRBV19|once|TRBD1|TRBJ1-1
CASSIRQGLNAEAFF
TGTGCCAGTAGTATCCGACAGGGACTGAACGCTGAAGCTTTCTTT
>TRBV24-1|.|.|TRBJ2-2
CATSATNTGELFF
TGTGCCACCAGTGCTACTAACACCGGGGAGCTGTTTTTT
>TRBV5-1|.|.|TRBJ1-3
CASSLSGGDTSGNTIYF
TGCGCCAGCAGCTTGAGTGGAGGAGACACCAGTGGAAACACCATATATTTT
>TRBV28|.|.|TRBJ2-7
CASSLDPGHREQYF
TGTGCCAGCAGTTTAGATCCGGGACACCGGGAGCAGTACTTC
>TRBV5-1|.|TRBD1|TRBJ2-1
CASSLWDSLNEQFF
TGCGCCAGCAGCCTATGGGACAGCCTGAATGAGCAGTTCTTC
>TRBV28|.|.|TRBJ1-2
CASSLGGASYGYTF
TGTGCCAGCAGTTTAGGGGGGGCCTCCTATGGCTACACCTTC
>TRBV28|.|.|TRBJ1-6
CASILEGTRDSPLHF
TGTGCCAGCATCCTCGAGGGGACAAGGGATTCACCCCTCCACTTT
>TRBV5-1|few|TRBD2|TRBJ2-1
CASSLRTSGVPSYNEQFF
TGCGCCAGCAGCTTGCGGACTAGCGGTGTACCGTCCTACAATGAGCAGTTCTTC
>TRBV7-2|.|TRBD2|TRBJ2-2
CASSSPGLANTGELFF
TGTGCCAGCAGCTCTCCCGGACTAGCGAACACCGGGGAGCTGTTTTTT
>TRBV5-6|.|.|TRBJ1-1
CASSSTTEEAFF
TGTGCCAGCAGCTCGACGACAGAAGAAGCTTTCTTT
>TRBV7-2|.|.|TRBJ2-2
CASSLGDNTGELFF
TGTGCCAGCAGCTTAGGAGATAACACCGGGGAGCTGTTTTTT
>TRBV18|few|.|TRBJ1-3
CASSPLYRASGNTIYF
TGTGCCAGCTCACCCTTATACAGGGCCTCTGGAAACACCATATATTTT
>TRBV15|.|TRBD2|TRBJ2-3
CATSRDWAGGLTDTQYF
TGTGCCACCAGCAGAGATTGGGCGGGGGGACTCACAGATACGCAGTATTTT
>TRBV6-5|.|.|TRBJ1-1
CASIKGGDTEAFF
TGTGCCAGCATCAAGGGGGGGGACACTGAAGCTTTCTTT
>TRBV5-4|.|.|TRBJ2-1
CASSPGLDRPYNEQFF
TGTGCCAGCAGCCCCGGGCTAGACAGACCTTACAATGAGCAGTTCTTC
>TRBV6-5|.|.|TRBJ2-6
CASSSSFLTGANVLTF
TGTGCCAGCAGTTCCTCCTTCCTAACCGGGGCCAACGTCCTGACTTTC
>TRBV15|few|.|TRBJ1-5
CATSREGHSFSNQPQHF
TGTGCCACCAGCAGAGAGGGACATTCCTTTAGCAATCAGCCCCAGCATTTT
>TRBV5-1|.|.|TRBJ1-6
CASSLTALSNSPLHF
TGCGCCAGCAGCTTAACAGCTCTCTCCAATTCACCCCTCCACTTT
>TRBV3-1/TRBV3-2|once|.|TRBJ2-2
CASSQRYRDANTGELFF
TGTGCCAGCAGCCAGCGATACAGGGATGCGAACACCGGGGAGCTGTTTTTT
>TRBV4-3|few|TRBD2|TRBJ2-2
CASSQGLPLAGGRTGELFF
TGCGCCAGCAGCCAAGGGCTTCCACTAGCGGGAGGGCGCACCGGGGAGCTGTTTTTT
>TRBV27|.|TRBD2|TRBJ2-3
CASSYNLGGGTDTQYF
TGTGCCAGCAGTTATAATTTGGGAGGGGGCACAGATACGCAGTATTTT
>TRBV4-1|once|TRBD2|TRBJ2-2
CASSHGLAGSELFF
TGCGCCAGCAGCCATGGACTAGCGGGAAGTGAGCTGTTTTTT
>TRBV4-3|.|.|TRBJ2-7
CASSQDRQIQQYF
TGCGCCAGCAGCCAAGACAGACAGATACAGCAGTACTTC
>TRBV4-1|.|.|TRBJ1-2
CASSQEGIGGYTF
TGCGCCAGCAGCCAGGAGGGGATTGGGGGCTACACCTTC
>TRBV20-1|once|.|TRBJ1-1
CSAIRQTEAFF
TGCAGTGCTATTAGACAGACTGAAGCTTTCTTT
>TRBV12-3/TRBV12-4|once|.|TRBJ1-2
CASSYSNNGYTF
TGTGCCAGCAGTTACAGTAACAACGGCTACACCTTC
>TRBV7-9|few|TRBD1|TRBJ2-5
CASSLGQGDETQYF
TGTGCCAGCAGCTTAGGACAGGGTGATGAGACCCAGTACTTC
>TRBV5-6|.|.|TRBJ1-2
CASTFAFRPGNYGYTF
TGTGCCAGCACCTTTGCCTTCCGGCCAGGGAACTATGGCTACACCTTC
>TRBV9|.|.|TRBJ1-2
CASSSQGPFGYTF
TGTGCCAGCAGCTCACAGGGCCCCTTCGGCTACACCTTC
>TRBV28|once|.|TRBJ1-3
CASRSTIFFSGNTIYF
TGTGCCAGCAGATCTACTATTTTCTTCTCTGGAAACACCATATATTTT
>TRBV19|.|.|TRBJ2-4
CASKSWGSRGSFQYF
TGTGCCAGTAAAAGCTGGGGTTCCCGGGGGTCGTTTCAGTACTTC
>TRBV9|.|TRBD1|TRBJ2-1
CASSVVDRGFYNEQFF
TGTGCCAGCAGCGTAGTGGACAGGGGATTTTACAATGAGCAGTTCTTC
>TRBV19|once|.|TRBJ2-1
CASSIARVELNEQFF
TGTGCCAGTAGTATCGCCAGGGTCGAGTTGAATGAGCAGTTCTTC
>TRBV6-5|.|.|TRBJ1-3
CASGRLSSGNTIYF
TGTGCCAGCGGGCGCCTTTCCTCTGGAAACACCATATATTTT
>TRBV6-5|.|TRBD1|TRBJ1-3
CASSLDRSNSGNTIYF
TGTGCCAGCAGTTTGGACAGGAGCAACTCTGGAAACACCATATATTTT
>TRBV28|.|.|TRBJ1-5
CASSLGGAQGNQPQHF
TGTGCCAGCAGTTTAGGAGGGGCCCAGGGCAATCAGCCCCAGCATTTT
>TRBV7-9|.|.|TRBJ2-2
CASSAQGRAGELFF
TGTGCCAGCAGCGCCCAGGGGCGGGCCGGGGAGCTGTTTTTT